A single T cell receptor (beta chain) is shown here with its context. The antigen is undetermined. V trimming: 6 bases; J trimming: 3 bases; junction bases outside the gene matches: 3. The CDR3 totals 14 residues. Per germline, CDR1 MGHRA and CDR2 YSYEKL. A multiplex PCR was run with 60 Vbeta primers and 13 Jbeta primers. Using immunoSEQ multiplex PCR, the repertoire was profiled, and TCRdb retains in-frame clones only, with some absent. The sample includes 130,000 to 150,000 clones, 75% to 80% of them seen just once. This entry comes from a study of cytomegalovirus exposure and HLA in healthy donors. Study conclusions and caveats: In all likelihood, a cluster of highly shared sequence variants was a sequencing artifact.

The sample consisted of PBMCs. The chain uses TRBV4-1 and TRBJ2-1, with 9 bases fitting TRBD1. The origin of this receptor is a man younger than 35 in good health and CMV-seronegative. CDR3 sequence: CASRGTGNYNEQFF. The CDR3 coding sequence is TGCGCCAGCAGAGGGACAGGGAACTACAATGAGCAGTTCTTC.